This T cell receptor (beta chain) was recorded in a study of blood T cell repertoires in COVID-19. Study information: Some COVID-19 samples were acute and others convalescent; all came from the United States, Italy and Spain. Sources were T cells, B-cell-depleted T cells, or PBMCs; the material itself was cDNA or gDNA.

In the original analysis: Estimation of nucleated cell counts was performed using reference gene primer amplification. Assay: immunoSEQ multiplex PCR; the TCRdb copy retains only in-frame clones and omits some. That table furnishes V, J and clone size, whereas the DNA furnished D and trimming. The profile shows under 150,000 clones, about 80% of them singletons. CDR1 is LGHDT and CDR2 is YNNKEL in the germline V gene (reference sequence). This CDR3 spans 15 amino acids. Between the trimmed V and J ends, which lost 3 bases and 4 bases, there was a span of 12 bases. The V call is TRBV3-1 (or the pseudogene TRBV3-2), the J call TRBJ2-2; D remains ambiguous. The sample taken for sequencing was peripheral blood. The receptor was isolated from a woman aged 60-75 years with acute or convalescent COVID-19. CDR3 sequence reads: CASSHSSSGTGELFF. CDR3 DNA sequence: TGTGCCAGCAGCCACTCCTCGTCGGGCACCGGGGAGCTGTTTTTT.